This T cell receptor (beta chain) was documented in a study of OX40 agonist ivuxolimab in advanced cancers. Regarding the study in general: The costimulatory receptor OX40 (CD134) was targeted by ivuxolimab, a fully human IgG2 agonistic monoclonal antibody. Peripheral TCRbeta sequencing was intended to test whether TCR sequence diversity was altered and clonal T-cell expansion was caused by ivuxolimab. Of the approximately 50 dose-escalation patients, hepatocellular carcinoma was present in approximately 20, melanoma in around 15, renal cell carcinoma in 9 and head and neck cancer in 9. The dose-escalation cohort was around 84% male with a mean age of about 54 years, ranging from about 20 to 85. Patients were allowed to have had prior anti-PD-1, anti-PD-L1 or anti-CTLA-4 therapy, and roughly two fifths of the dose-escalation patients had been treated with checkpoint inhibitors. Three dose-escalation patients achieved partial responses, one with hepatocellular carcinoma and two with cutaneous melanoma. Intravenous ivuxolimab was administered to patients every 2 weeks at six dose levels: 0.01, 0.1, 0.3, 1.5, 3 and 10 mg/kg. The paper covers the monotherapy dose-escalation part of the phase I ivuxolimab trial, which included N ≈ 50 patients. General study outcomes and caveats: Low levels of normalized T-cell clonal expansion were also seen in some patients who did not respond. Partial responders in the 0.1-3.0 mg/kg groups had among the lowest normalized peripheral clonal expansion, especially among CD8+ T cells. After ivuxolimab, expanded clones were on average more numerous among CD8+ T cells than among CD4+ T cells. At doses of 0.1 to 3.0 mg/kg, clonal expansion of both CD4+ and CD8+ blood T cells was observed from baseline to week 6. The antigen specificity of the peripheral T cells that underwent clonal expansion was not determined.

The trial excluded patients who had a history of autoimmune disease or were on systemic immunosuppression. Peripheral blood for TCR sequencing was drawn from every dose cohort at baseline, at cycle 4 day 1 and at cycle 7 day 1. The samples were drawn from a first-in-human, open-label, multicenter phase I dose-escalation trial of ivuxolimab. Adults with locally advanced or metastatic melanoma, renal cell carcinoma, hepatocellular carcinoma or head and neck squamous cell carcinoma were enrolled in the trial. Before TCR sequencing, CD4+ and CD8+ T cells were separately sorted from peripheral blood. Trimming costs V 1 base and J 1 base, and their ends lie 11 bases apart. From the germline V gene, CDR1 is SGHRS and CDR2 is YFSETQ. Counted from cysteine to phenylalanine, this CDR3 has 16 amino acids. Just the 48-base CDR3 DNA is kept, in frame starting at base 1. For this clone: What this receptor recognizes is not known. No much larger clone exists at a distance of one base, and base qualities are not known.

Genomic DNA was isolated from the sorted cells so that the TCRbeta CDR3 region could be sequenced. The immunoSEQ Assay was used for sequencing of TCRbeta CDR3 regions. This is the immuneACCESS table as TCRdb keeps it, with only in-frame sequences that have V and J called. A part of the clones is gone; compared with another copy, unresolved V genes explain less than half, and the rest is unexplained. This sample has 65,000 to 95,000 clones in its table, and about nine tenths of those were observed once. 6.2% of the sample is taken by the ten largest. This TCR came from an adult with an advanced solid tumor such as melanoma, head and neck, liver or kidney cancer. The material sequenced was CD4+ or CD8+ T cells sorted from blood, taken in a trial of the OX40 agonist ivuxolimab. The chain joins TRBV5-1 to TRBJ2-2; 6 matching bases give a weak D call of TRBD2. Here the CDR3 is given as CASSLLLARNTGELFF. DNA sequence: TGCGCCAGCAGCTTGTTGCTAGCGAGGAACACCGGGGAGCTGTTTTTT.